These T cell receptor beta chains were read from a single sample in a study of cytomegalovirus exposure and HLA in healthy donors. Profiled with immunoSEQ multiplex PCR; TCRdb holds only in-frame clones, not every one. This table holds about 150,000 clones, roughly 85% found once. Source material: PBMCs. These receptors all stem from a man younger than 45 in good health and CMV-seropositive. Each CDR3 is given with its conserved first and last residue. Fields, in order: D gene, J gene, V gene, clone size, CDR3 protein, CDR3 DNA. D genes are given only for firm matches. Not all rows give a size; the values are once, few, many and, for expanded clones, a class.

D: .
J: TRBJ1-6
V: TRBV7-9
size: .
CDR3: CASSLASNSPLHF
DNA: TGTGCCAGCAGCTTAGCCTCTAATTCACCCCTCCACTTT

D: TRBD1
J: TRBJ1-6
V: TRBV11-3
size: .
CDR3: CASREDRGRTSPLHF
DNA: TGTGCCAGCAGGGAAGACAGGGGGCGAACCTCACCCCTCCACTTT

D: TRBD2
J: TRBJ2-1
V: TRBV9
size: .
CDR3: CASSGGPGLAGNEQFF
DNA: TGTGCCAGCAGCGGTGGTCCGGGACTAGCGGGCAATGAGCAGTTCTTC

D: TRBD2
J: TRBJ2-1
V: TRBV5-1
size: .
CDR3: CASSWGLAGTYNEQFF
DNA: TGCGCCAGCAGCTGGGGGCTAGCGGGAACCTACAATGAGCAGTTCTTC

D: .
J: TRBJ2-2
V: TRBV25-1
size: few
CDR3: CASRSRFRGTGELFF
DNA: TGTGCCAGCCGCAGCCGGTTCAGGGGCACCGGGGAGCTGTTTTTT

D: .
J: TRBJ2-6
V: TRBV7-9
size: .
CDR3: CASSLTAGANVLTF
DNA: TGTGCCAGCAGCTTGACAGCTGGGGCCAACGTCCTGACTTTC

D: .
J: TRBJ2-1
V: TRBV7-2
size: once
CDR3: CASSLASAASYNEQFF
DNA: TGTGCCAGCAGCTTAGCATCGGCGGCCTCCTACAATGAGCAGTTCTTC

D: .
J: TRBJ2-3
V: TRBV11-2
size: once
CDR3: CASSQTGHFTDTQYF
DNA: TGTGCCAGCAGCCAAACGGGACACTTCACAGATACGCAGTATTTT

D: .
J: TRBJ2-2
V: TRBV29-1
size: .
CDR3: CSVYQRRSGGELFF
DNA: TGCAGCGTTTATCAACGGCGCTCAGGGGGGGAGCTGTTTTTT

D: TRBD1
J: TRBJ2-7
V: TRBV27
size: .
CDR3: CASRSGQGTYEQYF
DNA: TGTGCCAGCAGATCAGGACAGGGAACCTACGAGCAGTACTTC

D: TRBD2
J: TRBJ2-7
V: TRBV7-3
size: .
CDR3: CASSPGIPGLVQYF
DNA: TGTGCCAGCAGCCCAGGTATACCGGGACTAGTCCAGTACTTC

D: TRBD1
J: TRBJ1-2
V: TRBV5-1
size: .
CDR3: CASSLSGQGLPTKGYTF
DNA: TGCGCCAGCAGCTTGTCGGGACAGGGTCTCCCTACTAAGGGCTACACCTTC

D: .
J: TRBJ2-1
V: TRBV7-8
size: .
CDR3: CASSLGPGLSYNEQFF
DNA: TGTGCCAGCAGCTTGGGGCCAGGCCTCTCCTACAATGAGCAGTTCTTC

D: .
J: TRBJ2-1
V: TRBV19
size: .
CDR3: CASSIVPGNEQFF
DNA: TGTGCCAGTAGTATAGTTCCGGGGAATGAGCAGTTCTTC

D: .
J: TRBJ2-3
V: TRBV7-7
size: .
CDR3: CASSFSYGADTQYF
DNA: TGTGCTAGCAGCTTCTCGTATGGGGCGGATACGCAGTATTTT

D: .
J: TRBJ2-3
V: TRBV29-1
size: .
CDR3: CSVDPPGDTQYF
DNA: TGCAGCGTTGATCCACCCGGGGATACGCAGTATTTT

D: TRBD1
J: TRBJ1-1
V: TRBV4-3
size: .
CDR3: CASSYRDSKFTEAFF
DNA: TGCGCCAGCAGCTATAGGGACAGCAAGTTCACTGAAGCTTTCTTT

D: .
J: TRBJ2-1
V: TRBV6-5
size: .
CDR3: CASSRVTRAYNEQFF
DNA: TGTGCCAGCAGCCGAGTCACTAGGGCCTACAATGAGCAGTTCTTC

D: .
J: TRBJ1-1
V: TRBV5-4
size: few
CDR3: CASSSPRTEAFF
DNA: TGTGCCAGCAGCTCACCTCGGACTGAAGCTTTCTTT

D: .
J: TRBJ2-2
V: TRBV5-8
size: .
CDR3: CASSLGVYTGELFF
DNA: TGTGCCAGCAGCTTGGGAGTTTACACCGGGGAGCTGTTTTTT

D: .
J: TRBJ2-1
V: TRBV29-1
size: .
CDR3: CSVVHLGDEQFF
DNA: TGCAGCGTTGTACATCTAGGCGATGAGCAGTTCTTC

D: TRBD2
J: TRBJ2-1
V: TRBV7-9
size: .
CDR3: CASSERGYEQFF
DNA: TGTGCCAGCAGCGAGCGGGGCTATGAGCAGTTCTTC

D: .
J: TRBJ1-1
V: TRBV5-6
size: .
CDR3: CASSLVQTEAFF
DNA: TGTGCCAGCAGCTTGGTACAAACTGAAGCTTTCTTT

D: TRBD2
J: TRBJ2-3
V: TRBV4-1
size: .
CDR3: CASSHPTSGSADTQYF
DNA: TGCGCCAGCAGCCACCCGACTAGCGGGAGTGCAGATACGCAGTATTTT

D: .
J: TRBJ1-2
V: TRBV7-9
size: once
CDR3: CASSLALEGGAYGYTF
DNA: TGTGCCAGCAGCTTAGCGCTGGAAGGGGGGGCTTATGGCTACACCTTC

D: TRBD2
J: TRBJ2-1
V: TRBV9
size: .
CDR3: CASSRLADNEQFF
DNA: TGTGCCAGCAGTCGGCTAGCGGACAATGAGCAGTTCTTC